These 2 T cell receptor beta chains came from one sample sequenced in a study of OX40 agonist ivuxolimab in advanced cancers. Produced via immunoSEQ multiplex PCR; TCRdb's table is partial and in-frame only. The sample lists about 98,000 clones; about nine tenths were seen once. The source material was CD4+ or CD8+ T cells sorted from blood, sampled in a trial of the OX40 agonist ivuxolimab. All receptors come from an adult with an advanced solid tumor such as melanoma, head and neck, liver or kidney cancer.

The chain joins TRBV6-6 to TRBJ1-2; TRBD1 might be the D (6 bases). Germline CDR1 MNHNY, CDR2 SVGAGI (reference sequence). The CDR3 totals 15 residues. Trimming left V 0 bases short and J 5 bases short, with 13 bases between. Here the CDR3 reads CASSYSTGGGYGYTF. In DNA, the CDR3 is TGTGCCAGCAGTTACTCGACGGGGGGCGGGTATGGCTACACCTTC.

The V and J genes are TRBV27 and TRBJ2-7; possibly TRBD2 for D (6 bases). With 4 bases removed from V and 0 bases from J, the gap between germline ends came to 13 bases. Germline V gives CDR1 MNHEY, CDR2 SMNVEV (reference sequence). The CDR3 runs to 15 residues. CDR3 loop: CASSSAGSSSYEQYF. In DNA form, the CDR3 reads TGTGCCAGCAGTTCGGCGGGGTCGAGCTCCTACGAGCAGTACTTC.